The 23 T cell receptor beta chains below come from one sample, sequenced in a study of T-cell memory formation after mild COVID-19. TCRdb redid the calling of the 5' RACE reads with MiXCR, one entry per CDR3 protein. The table lists 380,000 or so distinct CDR3 sequences, about 15% of them singletons. The sample was PBMCs or a T cell subset sorted from them (not recorded which). These receptor sequences come from a man in his late teens or twenties who had mild COVID-19 (a few samples of this study predate the infection). Cell type and time point are not known.

This clonotype was picked up many times. The CDR3 nucleotides read TGTGCCAGCATCCACCCGAGGGTGAACACTGAAGCTTTCTTT. Its protein is CASIHPRVNTEAFF. This chain uses TRBV12-3 or TRBV12-4 with TRBJ1-1; D is uncertain. V lost 7 bases, J lost 0 bases, and 12 bases lay in between. The CDR3 has 14 amino acids.

V usage is TRBV28 and J usage is TRBJ2-1, with 11 nucleotides matching TRBD2. The CDR3 has 14 residues. Per germline, CDR1 MDHEN and CDR2 SYDVKM. Trimming cost V 6 bases and J 15 bases; bases outside gene matches: 13. Written as DNA, the CDR3 is TGTGCCAGCAGCCCCCCTCAACTAGCGGGGGTGGTGTTCTTC. Translation: CASSPPQLAGVVFF.

The rearrangement joins TRBV19 to TRBJ1-5; 8 nucleotides align to TRBD1. The V gene end was trimmed by 1 base and the J gene end by 7 bases; junction bases not matched to a gene: 24. CDR1 LNHDA and CDR2 SQIVND come from the germline V gene (reference sequence). The CDR3 runs to 21 residues. Here the CDR3 reads CASSIAFRSRAMDRASQPQHF. DNA of the CDR3: TGTGCCAGTAGTATAGCTTTCCGCTCGCGGGCCATGGACAGGGCCTCCCAGCCCCAGCATTTT.

This clonotype was recorded at least ten times. The V call is TRBV7-2, the J call TRBJ1-1, with D possibly matching TRBD1 (5 bases). The CDR3 contains 15 residues. The germline V and J ends were trimmed by 4 bases and 1 base, with 13 bases remaining between them. Germline-derived CDR1 and CDR2 are SGHTA and FQGNSA. The CDR3 here is CASSSMSQGNTEAFF. CDR3 sequence (DNA): TGTGCCAGCAGCTCGATGTCCCAGGGGAACACTGAAGCTTTCTTT.

The chain links TRBV5-1 to TRBJ2-6, with a weak D call TRBD1 (5 bases). The length of the CDR3 is 14 residues. Trimming cost V 6 bases and J 2 bases, with 9 bases left between them. The germline V gene encodes CDR1 SGHRS and CDR2 YFSETQ. The CDR3 here is CASNQGPGANVLTF. CDR3 coding DNA: TGCGCCAGCAACCAGGGTCCTGGGGCCAACGTCCTGACTTTC.

The chain recombines TRBV18 with TRBJ2-7; tentatively, D is TRBD2 (5 bases). The CDR3 runs to 15 residues. The germline V gene has CDR1 KGHSH and CDR2 LQKENI. V was shortened by 5 bases and J by 2 bases, with 16 bases between the two germline ends. DNA for the CDR3: TGTGCCAGCTCAAGCTCCGAGGGCGGAGCCTACGAGCAGTACGTC. As protein: CASSSSEGGAYEQYV.

The chain couples TRBV27 to TRBJ2-1; TRBD2 matches 14 bases. The CDR3 has 16 amino acids. J was trimmed by 4 bases and V by 3 bases; bases with no gene match: 2. Looked up from germline, CDR1 is MNHEY and CDR2 is SMNVEV (reference sequence). The CDR3 spells CASSFGTSGGYNEQFF. The CDR3 DNA sequence: TGTGCCAGCAGTTTTGGGACTAGCGGGGGTTACAATGAGCAGTTCTTC.

V is TRBV15 and J is TRBJ1-2; D unresolved. V was cut by 0 bases and J by 4 bases, with 12 bases left in between. This CDR3 contains 15 residues. The germline gives CDR1 LNHNV, CDR2 YYDKDF (reference sequence). The CDR3 here is CATSRDLAKSYGYTF. DNA for the CDR3: TGTGCCACCAGCAGAGATTTGGCCAAGTCCTATGGCTACACCTTC.

This clonotype was detected once. The V and J genes are TRBV2 and TRBJ1-1; unclear D gene. This CDR3 is built from 14 residues. Trimming took 4 bases from V and 0 from J, leaving 9 bases between them. Germline CDR1 and CDR2: SNHLY and FYNNEI. The CDR3 loop is CASSATRMNTEAFF. CDR3 nucleotide sequence: TGTGCCAGCAGTGCGACACGGATGAACACTGAAGCTTTCTTT.

This clonotype was observed a few times. The rearrangement joins TRBV4-1 to TRBJ2-1; possible D gene TRBD2, 6 bases. This CDR3 region has 16 residues. V lost 2 bases and J 2 bases, leaving 13 bases between the germline ends. Germline V lookup: CDR1 MGHRA, CDR2 YSYEKL. The DNA for the CDR3 is TGCGCCAGCAGCCAATTGTCTAGCGTTGCCTACAATGAGCAGTTCTTC. It yields the protein CASSQLSSVAYNEQFF.

V gene TRBV3-1 combines with J gene TRBJ1-6; D possibly corresponds to TRBD1 (5 bases). V was trimmed by 3 bases and J by 8 bases, leaving 11 bases between them. Germline CDR1 and CDR2: LGHDT and YNNKEL (reference sequence). The CDR3 sequence is 14 residues long. For the CDR3, the DNA is TGTGCCAGCAGCCAGGTGACAGCCGATTCACCCCTCCACTTT. As protein: CASSQVTADSPLHF.

This clonotype has only one observation. The chain employs TRBV7-2 and TRBJ1-6, with 7 positions matching TRBD1. Unmatched junction bases numbered 7, after V lost 6 bases and J lost 11 bases. The CDR3 loop spans 13 amino acids. CDR1 is SGHTA, CDR2 FQGNSA, per germline. CDR3 DNA sequence: TGTGCCAGCAGTCAATACAGGGGAGCACCCCTCCACTTT. The encoded protein is CASSQYRGAPLHF.

The V gene is TRBV6-5, the J gene TRBJ2-7; tentatively, D is TRBD2 (6 bases). CDR3 length equals 14 residues. Germline V CDR1 and CDR2: MNHEY, SVGAGI. V lost 5 bases to trimming and J lost 0 bases, with 11 bases between them. CDR3 nucleotides: TGTGCCAGCAGTAACCGGGGGACCTCCTACGAGCAGTACTTC. Its protein is CASSNRGTSYEQYF.

The chain joins TRBV6-2 or TRBV6-3 to TRBJ2-7; D could derive from TRBD1 or TRBD2 (5 bases each). V lost 4 bases to trimming and J lost 0 bases, with 10 bases between them. The CDR3 has 14 residues. Germline assignment: CDR1 MNHEY and CDR2 SVGEGT. The CDR3: CASSWDPLSYEQYF. For the CDR3, the DNA is TGTGCCAGCAGTTGGGACCCCCTCTCCTACGAGCAGTACTTC.

This clonotype was detected a few times. The V gene is TRBV27, the J gene TRBJ2-1; the match to TRBD1 covers 9 bases. The trim removed 3 bases at V and 10 bases at J, leaving 10 bases unmatched. CDR3 length equals 15 residues. The germline V gene has CDR1 MNHEY and CDR2 SMNVEV (reference sequence). The DNA of the CDR3 is TGTGCCAGCAGTTTTTTCGGACAGGGGCTATTGGAGCAGTTCTTC. Protein sequence: CASSFFGQGLLEQFF.

Only a few counts were recorded for this clonotype. The rearrangement links TRBV2 to TRBJ2-5; weak D call: TRBD2 (6 bases). The CDR3 is 13 residues long. The V and J ends lost 1 base and 4 bases respectively, with 7 bases between them. The germline V gene encodes CDR1 SNHLY and CDR2 FYNNEI. In DNA, the CDR3 is TGTGCCAGCAGTGAAGGGGGGGTAGAGACCCAGTACTTC. Translation gives CASSEGGVETQYF.

This clonotype was found a few times. In DNA form, the CDR3 reads TGCGCCAGCAGGAGTTGGGACAGGGGGCGATTATTTTCATGGAATGAGCAGTTCTTC. Amino acids: CASRSWDRGRLFSWNEQFF. The chain recombines TRBV5-1 with TRBJ2-1, with 12 nucleotides matching TRBD1. The CDR3 extends over 19 amino acids. Per the germline V gene, CDR1 is SGHRS and CDR2 is YFSETQ. With 5 bases clipped from V and 7 bases from J, the junction kept 19 bases outside the gene matches.

V and J are TRBV5-1 and TRBJ2-2, with a possible D match to TRBD2 (7 bases). Trimming removed 2 bases from V and 4 bases from J, with 12 bases in between. Looked up from germline, CDR1 is SGHRS and CDR2 is YFSETQ. The CDR3 loop spans 15 amino acids. The CDR3 DNA reads TGCGCCAGCAGCTTCGGGGGGCAGGTCACCGGGGAGCTGTTTTTT. It is translated as CASSFGGQVTGELFF.

V is TRBV7-2 and J is TRBJ2-3; D is undetermined. CDR1 is SGHTA and CDR2 is FQGNSA in the germline V gene. Trimming took 7 bases from V and 2 from J, leaving 13 bases between them. CDR3 size: 14 residues. Written as DNA, the CDR3 is TGTGCCAGCACCTGGACCGCAGCCACAGATACGCAGTATTTT. Amino acid sequence: CASTWTAATDTQYF.

This clonotype was observed a few times. The CDR3 loop reads CSGQVRGVGDTQYF. CDR3 DNA sequence: TGCAGTGGCCAGGTCCGTGGCGTCGGCGATACGCAGTATTTT. V is TRBV20-1 and J is TRBJ2-3; D unresolved. Trimming removed 7 bases at V and 6 bases at J, with 20 bases between. This CDR3 spans 14 amino acids. The germline CDR1 and CDR2 sequences are DFQATT and SNEGSKA (reference sequence).

This clonotype was recorded a few times. V and J are TRBV5-6 and TRBJ2-1; 7 nucleotides line up with TRBD2. CDR3 length equals 12 residues. Germline-derived CDR1 and CDR2 are SGHDT and YYEEEE. Trimming took 4 bases from V and 7 from J; bases not matched to a gene: 2. CDR3 nucleotides: TGTGCCAGCAGCCGGGAGGCTAATGAGCAGTTCTTC. Protein sequence: CASSREANEQFF.

This clonotype was detected many times. In DNA, the CDR3 is TGTGCCAGCAGCCGTCAGGGTGATGGCTACACCTTC. Its translation is CASSRQGDGYTF. The chain carries TRBV5-4 and TRBJ1-2; tentative D call: TRBD1 (5 bases). The CDR3 runs 12 residues. Germline CDR1 SGHNT, CDR2 YYREEE (reference sequence). The V and J ends lost 4 bases and 6 bases respectively, with 10 bases between them.

This clonotype turned up a few times. This chain uses TRBV27 with TRBJ2-7; D is undetermined. Germline values: CDR1 MNHEY, CDR2 SMNVEV (reference sequence). V was cut by 7 bases and J by 0 bases, with 19 bases left in between. The CDR3 contains 16 residues. Here the CDR3 reads CASIVWRLKDSYEQYF. The CDR3 DNA reads as TGTGCCAGCATAGTGTGGCGCCTTAAAGACTCCTACGAGCAGTACTTC.